This T cell receptor beta chain emerged from a study of cytomegalovirus exposure and HLA in healthy donors. The junction had 11 bases not matched to a gene; V was cut back by 1 base and J by 5 bases. CDR1 LGHNA and CDR2 YSLEER come from the germline V gene. The CDR3 totals 18 residues. Regarding this clone: Its specificity is unknown.

Researchers ran the PCR with 60 Vbeta and 13 Jbeta primers. Assay used: immunoSEQ multiplex PCR; TCRdb lists only in-frame clones, some missing. This repertoire shows roughly 92,000 clones, about four fifths found once; its top ten account for less than 40%. Notes on the study in general: In a later analysis, at a false discovery rate of 0.05, about 17,000 TCR beta sequences matched HLA alleles. TCR beta chains associated with HLA were, in a later analysis, more clonally expanded than equally common others. Altogether, 150 to 200 TCR beta chains were recorded as cytomegalovirus-associated. Data from an earlier analysis indicated that most TCR beta V segments were productive either about 90% or about 30% of the time.

This sequence originates from a man aged 45-65 years in good health and CMV-seropositive. The sample consisted of PBMCs. The J gene is TRBJ2-3, the V gene TRBV4-3; TRBD2 agrees at 11 bases. The CDR3 here is CASSQGLAGGPGGDTQYF. CDR3 DNA: TGCGCCAGCAGCCAAGGGTTAGCGGGAGGGCCCGGGGGAGATACGCAGTATTTT.